The present T cell receptor (beta chain) was sequenced within a study of shared clonotypes between healthy human individuals. Looking at the study overall: Each donor contributed plates that comprised three CD4 naive, three CD4 memory, two CD8 naive and one CD8 memory. General study results and limits: As a rule, naive subsets had a larger estimated richness than memory subsets.

Generated by immunoSEQ multiplex PCR, the TCRdb table keeps only in-frame clones and is missing some. This table has roughly 1,800,000 clones, 85% to 95% appearing once. The naive CD8 population came from CD45RO-negative cells selected for CCR7, without terminally differentiated effector memory CD45RA+ cells. Adults of Caucasian background living in Nashville, Tennessee made up all donors. A note on this clone: Its specificity is unknown. This specimen includes other DNA sequences encoding the same CDR3.

This CDR3 has 15 amino acids. Trimming removed 6 bases from V and 4 bases from J; junction bases left unmatched: 8. CDR1 and CDR2 (germline): MNHEY, SVGAGI. The sequence was collected from a man aged 18-30 years in good health. This chain connects TRBV6-5 to TRBJ2-7, with 11 bases identical to TRBD2. Input material: naive CD8+ T cells sorted from blood. This chain's CDR3 is CASSYGTSGTYEQYF. In nucleotides, the CDR3 is TGTGCCAGCAGCTATGGGACTAGCGGAACGTACGAGCAGTACTTC.